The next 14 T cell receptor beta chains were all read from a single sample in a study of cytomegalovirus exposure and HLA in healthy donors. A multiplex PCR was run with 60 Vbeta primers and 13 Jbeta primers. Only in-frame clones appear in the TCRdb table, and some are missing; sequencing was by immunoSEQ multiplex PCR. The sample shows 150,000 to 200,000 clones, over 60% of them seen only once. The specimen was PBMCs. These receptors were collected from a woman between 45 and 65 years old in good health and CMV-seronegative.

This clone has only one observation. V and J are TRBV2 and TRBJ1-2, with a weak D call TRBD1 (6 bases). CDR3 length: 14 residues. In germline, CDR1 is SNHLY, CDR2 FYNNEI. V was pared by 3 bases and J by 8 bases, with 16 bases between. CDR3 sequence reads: CASSEERGRGGYTF. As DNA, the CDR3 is TGTGCCAGCAGTGAGGAGAGGGGGAGAGGCGGCTACACCTTC.

The CDR3 DNA reads TGTGCCAGCAGCGGACTAGCGGGAGGGAGATACGAGCAGTACTTC. Protein product: CASSGLAGGRYEQYF. This chain uses TRBV7-9 with TRBJ2-7; 15 bases fit TRBD2. Germline V gene sequence: CDR1 SEHNR, CDR2 FQNEAQ (reference sequence). The CDR3 extends over 15 amino acids. V lost 5 bases to trimming and J lost 4 bases; unmatched junction nucleotides: 3.

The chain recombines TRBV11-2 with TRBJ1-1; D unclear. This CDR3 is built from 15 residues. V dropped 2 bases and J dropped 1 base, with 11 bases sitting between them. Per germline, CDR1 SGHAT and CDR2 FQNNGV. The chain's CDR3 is CASSLINAKNTEAFF. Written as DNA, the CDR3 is TGTGCCAGCAGCTTAATCAATGCTAAGAACACTGAAGCTTTCTTT.

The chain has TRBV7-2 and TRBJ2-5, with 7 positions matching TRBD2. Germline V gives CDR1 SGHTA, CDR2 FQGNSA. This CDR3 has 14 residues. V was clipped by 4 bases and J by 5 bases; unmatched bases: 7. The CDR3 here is CASSSGLGRETQYF. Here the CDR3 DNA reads TGTGCCAGCAGCTCCGGACTAGGCAGGGAGACCCAGTACTTC.

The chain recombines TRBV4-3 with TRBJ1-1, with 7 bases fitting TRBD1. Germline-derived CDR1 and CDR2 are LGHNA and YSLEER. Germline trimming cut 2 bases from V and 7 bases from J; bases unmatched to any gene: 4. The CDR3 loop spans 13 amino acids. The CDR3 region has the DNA TGCGCCAGCAGCCAAACGGGACAGCGTGAAGCTTTCTTT. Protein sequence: CASSQTGQREAFF.

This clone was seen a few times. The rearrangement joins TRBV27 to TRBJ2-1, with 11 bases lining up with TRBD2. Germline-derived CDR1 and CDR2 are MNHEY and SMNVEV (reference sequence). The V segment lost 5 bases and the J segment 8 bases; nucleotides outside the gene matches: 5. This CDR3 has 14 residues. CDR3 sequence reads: CASSTLAGVHEQFF. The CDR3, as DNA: TGTGCCAGCAGTACACTAGCGGGAGTCCATGAGCAGTTCTTC.

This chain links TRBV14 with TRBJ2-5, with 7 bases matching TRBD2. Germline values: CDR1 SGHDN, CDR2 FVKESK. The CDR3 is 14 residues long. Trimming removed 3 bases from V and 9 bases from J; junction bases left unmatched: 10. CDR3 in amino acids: CASSQFRDREAQYF. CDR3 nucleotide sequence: TGTGCCAGCAGCCAGTTCAGGGATCGGGAGGCCCAGTACTTC. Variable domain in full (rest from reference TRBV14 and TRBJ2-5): EAGVTQFPSHSVIEKGQTVTLRCDPISGHDNLYWYRRVMGKEIKFLLHFVKESKQDESGMPNNRFLAERTGGTYSTLKVQPAELEDSGVYFCASSQFRDREAQYFGPGTRLLVL.

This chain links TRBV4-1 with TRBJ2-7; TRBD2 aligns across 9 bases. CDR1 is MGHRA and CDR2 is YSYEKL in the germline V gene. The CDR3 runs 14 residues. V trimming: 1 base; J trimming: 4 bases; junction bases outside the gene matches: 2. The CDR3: CASSQGLADYEQYF. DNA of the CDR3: TGCGCCAGCAGCCAAGGACTAGCGGATTACGAGCAGTACTTC.

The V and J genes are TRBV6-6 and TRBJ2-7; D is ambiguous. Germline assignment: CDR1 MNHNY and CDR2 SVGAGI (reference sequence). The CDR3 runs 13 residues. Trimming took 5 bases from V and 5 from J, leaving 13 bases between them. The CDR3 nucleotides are TGTGCCAGCAGTACGCCAGCCCGGGACGAGCAGTACTTC. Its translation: CASSTPARDEQYF.

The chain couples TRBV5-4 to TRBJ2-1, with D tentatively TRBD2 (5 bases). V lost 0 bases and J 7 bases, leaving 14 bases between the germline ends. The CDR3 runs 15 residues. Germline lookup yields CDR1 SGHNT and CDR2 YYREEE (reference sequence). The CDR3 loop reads CASSLVASSLNEQFF. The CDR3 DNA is TGTGCCAGCAGCTTGGTGGCTAGCTCTCTGAATGAGCAGTTCTTC.

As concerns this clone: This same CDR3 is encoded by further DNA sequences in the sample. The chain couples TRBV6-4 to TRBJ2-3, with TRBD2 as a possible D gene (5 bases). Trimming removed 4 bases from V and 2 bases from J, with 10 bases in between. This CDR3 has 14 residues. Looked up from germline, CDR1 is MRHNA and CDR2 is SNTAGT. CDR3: CASSGRADTDTQYF. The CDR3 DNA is TGTGCCAGCAGTGGGCGAGCGGACACAGATACGCAGTATTTT.

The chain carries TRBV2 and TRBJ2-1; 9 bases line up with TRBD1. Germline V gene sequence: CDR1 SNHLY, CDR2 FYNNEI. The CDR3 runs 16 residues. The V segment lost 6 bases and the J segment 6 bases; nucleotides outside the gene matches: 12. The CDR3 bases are TGTGCCAGCAGATGGACAGGGGTTAGCCTGGGCAATGAGCAGTTCTTC. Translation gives CASRWTGVSLGNEQFF. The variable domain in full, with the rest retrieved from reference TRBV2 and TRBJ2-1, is EPEVTQTPSHQVTQMGQEVILRCVPISNHLYFYWYRQILGQKVEFLVSFYNNEISEKSEIFDDQFSVERPDGSNFTLKIRSTKLEDSAMYFCASRWTGVSLGNEQFFGPGTRLTVL.

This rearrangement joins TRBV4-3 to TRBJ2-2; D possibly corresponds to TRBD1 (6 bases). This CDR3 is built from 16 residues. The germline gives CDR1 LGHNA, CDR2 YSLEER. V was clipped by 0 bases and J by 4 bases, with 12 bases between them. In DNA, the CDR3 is TGCGCCAGCAGCCAAGAAGCCCAGGGGATCACCGGGGAGCTGTTTTTT. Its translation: CASSQEAQGITGELFF.

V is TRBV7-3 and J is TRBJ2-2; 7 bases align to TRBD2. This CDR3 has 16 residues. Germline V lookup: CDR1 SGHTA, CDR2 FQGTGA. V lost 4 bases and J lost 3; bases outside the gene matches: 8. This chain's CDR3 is CASSSISGSDTGELFF. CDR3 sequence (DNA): TGTGCCAGCAGCTCCATTAGCGGGTCGGACACCGGGGAGCTGTTTTTT. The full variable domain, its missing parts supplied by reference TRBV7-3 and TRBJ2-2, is GAGVSQTPSNKVTEKGKYVELRCDPISGHTALYWYRQSLGQGPEFLIYFQGTGAADDSGLPNDRFFAVRPEGSVSTLKIQRTERGDSAVYLCASSSISGSDTGELFFGEGSRLTVL.